This passage covers 23 T cell receptor beta chains from one sample sequenced in a study of blood T cell repertoires in COVID-19. Some clones are missing from TCRdb's copy, which holds only in-frame ones; the method was immunoSEQ multiplex PCR. The sample consists of approximately 210,000 clones, 70% to 90% of them appearing once. The specimen sequenced was peripheral blood. These receptor sequences come from a woman between 65 and 79 years old with active or convalescent COVID-19.

The gene calls are TRBV2 and TRBJ2-2; no clear D gene. CDR1 is SNHLY, CDR2 FYNNEI, per germline. There are 14 residues in the CDR3. V gave up 6 bases and J gave up 4 bases, with 12 bases separating them. The CDR3 reads CASSVALGTGELFF. CDR3 nucleotides: TGTGCCAGCAGCGTAGCCCTCGGCACCGGGGAGCTGTTTTTT.

The chain recombines TRBV10-3 with TRBJ2-7; D is perhaps TRBD2 (5 bases). The CDR3 is 15 amino acids. Germline V gene sequence: CDR1 ENHRY, CDR2 SYGVKD. V was cut by 4 bases and J by 7 bases, with 20 bases left in between. CDR3 coding DNA: TGTGCCATCAGTGGGGAGAGGGCCCAAGTAAGGGAGCAGTACTTC. Translated: CAISGERAQVREQYF.

The count of this clone is one. The genes are TRBV7-2 and TRBJ2-5; 15 bases are a match to TRBD2. V trimming: 4 bases; J trimming: 5 bases; junction bases outside the gene matches: 8. Germline CDR1 SGHTA, CDR2 FQGNSA. This CDR3 is built from 17 residues. The CDR3 coding sequence is TGTGCCAGCAGCTCCCGGACTAGCGGGGGGGCCGGGGAGACCCAGTACTTC. Residues: CASSSRTSGGAGETQYF.

The J gene is TRBJ1-3, the V gene TRBV6-5; no definite D call. Trimming left V 7 bases short and J 0 bases short, with 13 bases between. From germline, CDR1 is MNHEY and CDR2 SVGAGI. The CDR3 sequence is 15 residues long. The CDR3 DNA follows: TGTGCCAGCACTTCAGTTGGGAGCTCTGGAAACACCATATATTTT. It codes for CASTSVGSSGNTIYF.

The chain joins TRBV19 to TRBJ1-5; D is possibly TRBD1 (5 bases). This CDR3 has 16 amino acids. V lost 7 bases and J lost 2, with 18 bases in between. CDR1 is LNHDA and CDR2 is SQIVND in the germline V gene (reference sequence). CDR3 DNA: TGTGCCAGTAACGGGGGAGGCGGGTACGGCAATCAGCCCCAGCATTTT. Amino acids: CASNGGGGYGNQPQHF.

This clone was recorded only once. The chain's CDR3 is CASNPRQGAMGYGYTF. Here the CDR3 DNA reads TGTGCCAGCAATCCTCGACAGGGGGCAATGGGCTATGGCTACACCTTC. V gene TRBV2 combines with J gene TRBJ1-2; 10 bases match TRBD1. The CDR3 has 16 residues. Trimming cost V 7 bases and J 4 bases; bases outside gene matches: 12. The germline V gene has CDR1 SNHLY and CDR2 FYNNEI.

The chain has TRBV7-9 and TRBJ1-1, with D perhaps matching TRBD1 (6 bases). V was clipped by 5 bases and J by 0 bases, with 16 bases between them. This CDR3 is built from 16 residues. Germline CDR1 reads SEHNR; CDR2 reads FQNEAQ (reference sequence). The CDR3 reads CASSPAGAPMNTEAFF. CDR3 nucleotide sequence: TGTGCCAGCAGCCCGGCGGGGGCCCCAATGAACACTGAAGCTTTCTTT.

The rearrangement uses TRBV7-9 and TRBJ2-1; TRBD2 matches 8 bases. V trimming: 5 bases; J trimming: 1 base; junction bases outside the gene matches: 4. The CDR3 sequence is 15 residues long. CDR1 is SEHNR, CDR2 FQNEAQ, per germline (reference sequence). DNA for the CDR3: TGTGCCAGCAGCCTTGGCGGGGGGTCCTACAATGAGCAGTTCTTC. Translating gives CASSLGGGSYNEQFF.

The chain is built from TRBV6-5 and TRBJ2-3, with a tentative D call TRBD2 (6 bases). The germline CDR1 and CDR2 sequences are MNHEY and SVGAGI. The CDR3 is 13 residues long. V shed 0 bases and J shed 9 bases, with 10 bases lying between them. The CDR3 coding sequence is TGTGCCAGCAGTTACTCTTGGGAGGAGACGCAGTATTTT. Translating it yields CASSYSWEETQYF.

As regards this clone: Within the sample, other DNA sequences also encode this same CDR3. V is TRBV27 and J is TRBJ2-3, with 9 bases matching TRBD2. The CDR3 has 15 amino acids. Germline V lookup: CDR1 MNHEY, CDR2 SMNVEV (reference sequence). Unmatched junction bases numbered 3, after V lost 5 bases and J lost 0 bases. The CDR3 spells CASSLTSGSTDTQYF. The CDR3 nucleotides are TGTGCCAGCAGTCTGACTAGCGGCAGCACAGATACGCAGTATTTT.

The chain couples TRBV5-8 to TRBJ2-7, with a tentative D call TRBD1 (5 bases). V lost 1 base and J 2 bases, leaving 7 bases between the germline ends. Per germline, CDR1 SGHTS and CDR2 YDEGEE. This CDR3 is 13 amino acids long. The CDR3 nucleotides are TGTGCCAGCAGCTTGCCAGGGACCTACGAGCAGTACTTC. This encodes CASSLPGTYEQYF. Supplemented by reference TRBV5-8 and TRBJ2-7, the full variable domain reads EAGVTQSPTHLIKTRGQQATLRCSPISGHTSVYWYQQALGLGLQFLLWYDEGEERNRGNFPPRFSGRQFPNYSSELNVNALELEDSALYLCASSLPGTYEQYFGPGTRLTVT.

The chain has TRBV30 and TRBJ2-3, with D maybe TRBD1 (6 bases). V shed 2 bases and J shed 5 bases, with 14 bases lying between them. The CDR3 contains 14 residues. Germline values: CDR1 GTSNPN, CDR2 SVGIG (reference sequence). CDR3 nucleotide sequence: TGTGCCTGGAGTTTGCAGGGGCGGCGAGATACGCAGTATTTT. Translating gives CAWSLQGRRDTQYF.

This clone was observed a few times. The chain recombines TRBV15 with TRBJ2-1; unclear D gene. The CDR3 has 13 amino acids. Trimming took off 6 bases at V and 8 bases at J, with 14 bases between the two ends. CDR1 LNHNV and CDR2 YYDKDF come from the germline V gene (reference sequence). CDR3 bases: TGTGCCACCAGAGCTAGAATGAGCCATGAGCAGTTCTTC. Translating it yields CATRARMSHEQFF. The variable domain in full, completed from reference TRBV15 and TRBJ2-1, reads DAMVIQNPRYQVTQFGKPVTLSCSQTLNHNVMYWYQQKSSQAPKLLFHYYDKDFNNEADTPDNFQSRRPNTSFCFLDIRSPGLGDTAMYLCATRARMSHEQFFGPGTRLTVL.

This clone was seen just once. The chain employs TRBV10-3 and TRBJ2-3; 7 bases are a match to TRBD1. The CDR3 has 16 residues. Germline CDR1 and CDR2: ENHRY and SYGVKD. V was pared by 0 bases and J by 1 base, with 4 bases of the junction left unmatched. For the CDR3, the DNA is TGTGCCATCAGTGAGTCGAGGGACAGTGGCACAGATACGCAGTATTTT. Protein sequence: CAISESRDSGTDTQYF.

The genes are TRBV12-3 or TRBV12-4 and TRBJ2-3, with TRBD2 as a possible D gene (6 bases). V was shortened by 6 bases and J by 6 bases, with 10 bases between the two germline ends. CDR3 length: 12 residues. CDR3 DNA: TGTGCCAGCAGAACTGCGGGGGATACGCAGTATTTT. Translated, it gives CASRTAGDTQYF.

This sequence joins TRBV10-3 and TRBJ2-2, with D possibly matching TRBD1 (6 bases). The V end was cut by 3 bases, the J end by 3 bases, with 8 bases between. This CDR3 is 14 amino acids long. Germline V CDR1 and CDR2: ENHRY, SYGVKD. The CDR3 loop is CAISEQGDTGELFF. The CDR3 coding sequence is TGTGCCATCAGTGAACAGGGTGACACCGGGGAGCTGTTTTTT.

The rearrangement links TRBV5-1 to TRBJ2-5; TRBD1 is a possible D gene (6 bases). Per germline, CDR1 SGHRS and CDR2 YFSETQ. Trimming stripped 4 bases from V and 5 bases from J, with 12 bases between. The CDR3 spans 13 residues. The CDR3 sequence is CASSLGQGETQYF. DNA of the CDR3: TGCGCCAGCAGCCTCGGGCAGGGGGAGACCCAGTACTTC.

The chain recombines TRBV6-1 with TRBJ1-2; the match to TRBD1 covers 7 bases. The CDR3 consists of 15 residues. After removal of 2 bases from V and 1 base from J, the junction contained 4 bases not matched to a gene. In germline, CDR1 is MNHNS, CDR2 SASEGT. CDR3 protein: CASSEWGDSNYGYTF. The CDR3 DNA sequence: TGTGCCAGCAGTGAATGGGGGGACAGTAACTATGGCTACACCTTC.

The V gene is TRBV28, the J gene TRBJ1-5; D is unresolved. Trimming took off 7 bases at V and 3 bases at J, with 16 bases between the two ends. The germline CDR1 and CDR2 sequences are MDHEN and SYDVKM. The CDR3 extends over 15 amino acids. CDR3 amino acids: CASTSPAGTNQPQHF. CDR3 sequence (DNA): TGTGCCAGCACTAGCCCGGCAGGAACCAATCAGCCCCAGCATTTT.

Written as DNA, the CDR3 is TGCGCCAGTGGTCAGGGGGCCTACACTGAAGCTTTCTTT. It yields the protein CASGQGAYTEAFF. The genes are TRBV4-1 and TRBJ1-1; 8 nucleotides agree with TRBD1. Unmatched junction bases numbered 6, after V lost 9 bases and J lost 3 bases. Looked up from germline, CDR1 is MGHRA and CDR2 is YSYEKL. The CDR3 consists of 13 residues.

V gene TRBV4-2 combines with J gene TRBJ2-3; D possibly corresponds to TRBD2 (6 bases). V was shortened by 2 bases and J by 5 bases, with 8 bases between the two germline ends. This CDR3 has 13 amino acids. Looked up from germline, CDR1 is LGHNA and CDR2 is YNFKEQ. The CDR3 region has the DNA TGTGCCAGCAGCCAACGGCGGGGAGATACGCAGTATTTT. Its protein product is CASSQRRGDTQYF.

V is TRBV6-5 and J is TRBJ1-6; D is unclear. CDR1 and CDR2 (germline): MNHEY, SVGAGI. The CDR3 is 13 amino acids. V was trimmed by 4 bases and J by 7 bases, leaving 8 bases between them. The CDR3 region is CASSWVQNSPLHF. CDR3 DNA sequence: TGTGCCAGCAGTTGGGTACAGAATTCACCCCTCCACTTT.

In nucleotides, the CDR3 is TGTGCCAGCAGGGGAGGGCCAGGAACCGGGGAGCTGTTTTTT. Translating gives CASRGGPGTGELFF. The chain has TRBV25-1 and TRBJ2-2; 7 bases map to TRBD2. Per germline, CDR1 MGHDK and CDR2 SYGVNS. This CDR3 region has 14 residues. The V and J ends lost 6 bases and 5 bases, in that order; junction bases with no gene match: 6.